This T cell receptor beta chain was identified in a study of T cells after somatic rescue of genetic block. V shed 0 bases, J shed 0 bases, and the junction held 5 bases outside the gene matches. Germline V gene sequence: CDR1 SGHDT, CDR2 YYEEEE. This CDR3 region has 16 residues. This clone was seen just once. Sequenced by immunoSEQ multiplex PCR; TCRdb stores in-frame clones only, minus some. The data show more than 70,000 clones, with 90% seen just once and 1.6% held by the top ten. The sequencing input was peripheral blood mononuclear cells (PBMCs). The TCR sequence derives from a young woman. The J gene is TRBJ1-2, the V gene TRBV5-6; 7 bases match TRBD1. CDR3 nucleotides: TGTGCCAGCAGCTTGGCGGGGACAGAGACTAACTATGGCTACACCTTC. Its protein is CASSLAGTETNYGYTF.